The 31 T cell receptor beta chains below all came from one sample that was sequenced in a study of blood T cells in healthy people across ages. Using a J-beta primer mix together with a sample-barcoded 5' primer, a second PCR was run for about 6 to 12 cycles. TCRdb ran MiXCR on the 5' RACE reads and lists one entry per CDR3 protein. This sample yields 1.5 million to 2 million distinct CDR3 sequences, of which around 50% are seen a single time; less than 2.5% belongs to the top ten. The source material was blood. All receptors derive from a woman between 35 and 50 years old in good health.

This clonotype was found once. The chain combines TRBV7-6 with TRBJ2-6; D call uncertain. The CDR3 is 17 residues long. The V end lost 0 bases, the J end lost 2 bases, and 11 bases lay between the germline ends. Germline CDR1 SGHVS, CDR2 FNYEAQ. The CDR3 sequence: CASSLAGRIAGANVLTF. Here the CDR3 DNA reads TGTGCCAGCAGCTTAGCGGGCAGGATCGCTGGGGCCAACGTCCTGACTTTC.

This clonotype was counted between two and nine times. In nucleotides, the CDR3 is TGCGCCAGCAGCTTGACCCCGACTAGTACAGATGAGCAGTTCTTC. It encodes CASSLTPTSTDEQFF. The V gene is TRBV5-1, the J gene TRBJ2-1; weak D call: TRBD2 (6 bases). The CDR3 sequence is 15 residues long. The V end was cut by 1 base, the J end by 8 bases, with 16 bases between. The germline V gene has CDR1 SGHRS and CDR2 YFSETQ.

The chain uses TRBV21-1 and TRBJ2-5. TRBV21-1 is labeled a pseudogene. CDR3 length: 16 amino acids. The CDR3 nucleotides are TGTGCCAGCAGCAAAGGTGGATTATACCACCAAGAGACCCAGTACTTC. Protein: CASSKGGLYHQETQYF.

As to this clonotype: An end of the junction does not agree with germline; a read error may underlie this. This rearrangement joins TRBV12-3 or TRBV12-4 to TRBJ2-5; no clear D. The CDR3 is made up of 16 amino acids. In DNA form, the CDR3 reads TGTGCCAGCAGTCCCCCCCACACCAAGGTGGCAGAGACCCTGTACTTC. This sequence encodes CASSPPHTKVAETLYF.

J is TRBJ1-1 and V is TRBV6-2 or TRBV6-3; D uncertain. V dropped 1 base and J dropped 0 bases, with 6 bases sitting between them. Germline CDR1 MNHEY, CDR2 SVGEGT. The CDR3 length is 14 residues. CDR3 nucleotides: TGTGCCAGCAGTTACTTAGGGATGAACACTGAAGCTTTCTTT. This encodes CASSYLGMNTEAFF.

With regard to this clonotype: The junction and the germline gene differ at one end; a read error may be behind it. The chain couples TRBV12-3 or TRBV12-4 to TRBJ1-2; the D is unclear. The CDR3 has 15 amino acids. The CDR3 coding sequence is TGTACCAGCAGTTTCAGTGGCCCTTCTAACTATGGCTACACCTTC. It yields the protein CTSSFSGPSNYGYTF.

The chain uses TRBV6-5 and TRBJ2-3, with D unresolved. This CDR3 is built from 14 residues. Per the germline V gene, CDR1 is MNHEY and CDR2 is SVGAGI. V was shortened by 0 bases and J by 2 bases, with 6 bases between the two germline ends. CDR3 nucleotides: TGTGCCAGCAGTTACTCAGCGTTCACAGATACGCAGTATTTT. Translated, it gives CASSYSAFTDTQYF.

The V and J genes are TRBV20-1 and TRBJ2-5; TRBD1 matches 8 bases. This CDR3 has 17 residues. Trimming cost V 0 bases and J 4 bases; bases outside gene matches: 13. The germline CDR1 and CDR2 sequences are DFQATT and SNEGSKA (reference sequence). The CDR3 DNA sequence: TGCAGTGCTAGAGAGAGAGAGTTGGACAGGGTGGCAGAGACCCAGTACTTC. It translates to CSARERELDRVAETQYF.

This clonotype appeared a few times. The rearrangement uses TRBV20-1 and TRBJ2-7, with 7 bases matching TRBD2. This CDR3 spans 13 amino acids. CDR1 and CDR2 from the germline V gene are DFQATT and SNEGSKA (reference sequence). V lost 4 bases, J lost 5 bases, and 8 bases stayed unmatched. CDR3 sequence (DNA): TGCAGTGCTACCTCGGGGGGACGTAACGAGCAGTACTTC. Residues: CSATSGGRNEQYF.

The chain is built from TRBV7-2 and TRBJ2-5; 8 bases are shared with TRBD2. Germline V gene data show CDR1 as SGHTA and CDR2 as FQGNSA. With V trimmed by 2 bases and J by 5 bases, 13 bases remained unmatched. This CDR3 spans 17 amino acids. The CDR3 loop reads CASSLTRGGPPRETQYF. CDR3 nucleotides: TGTGCCAGCAGCTTAACCCGCGGGGGGCCCCCTCGTGAGACCCAGTACTTC.

V usage is TRBV2 and J usage is TRBJ2-4; D uncertain. The J call is uncertain, as TRBJ2-5 better fits the DNA end. The CDR3 is 14 amino acids. Germline-derived CDR1 and CDR2 are SNHLY and FYNNEI. CDR3 residues: CASSEARGSKTQYF. The DNA for the CDR3 is TGTGCCAGCAGTGAAGCGCGAGGTTCCAAGACCCAGTACTTC.

V usage is TRBV7-9 and J usage is TRBJ2-2; unclear D gene. Germline CDR1 SEHNR, CDR2 FQNEAQ (reference sequence). This CDR3 region has 13 residues. The V end lost 2 bases, the J end lost 6 bases, and 7 bases lay between the germline ends. This chain's CDR3 is CASSLTKAGELFF. CDR3 in DNA: TGTGCCAGCAGCTTAACGAAGGCCGGGGAGCTGTTTTTT.

This clonotype was recorded a few times. The chain employs TRBV29-1 and TRBJ2-1; D ambiguous. V was clipped by 5 bases and J by 8 bases, with 19 bases between them. Germline V gene data show CDR1 as SQVTM and CDR2 as ANQGSEA. This CDR3 has 14 amino acids. CDR3 coding DNA: TGCAGCGTTCTCCCTAACCCGCTGGCGGATGAGCAGTTCTTC. Translation: CSVLPNPLADEQFF.

The sample holds a few counts of this clonotype. The rearrangement links TRBV20-1 to TRBJ2-5, with 13 bases identical to TRBD2. Trimming cost V 2 bases and J 0 bases; bases outside gene matches: 3. This CDR3 is built from 16 residues. Germline CDR1 DFQATT, CDR2 SNEGSKA (reference sequence). Written as DNA, the CDR3 is TGCAGTGCTAGATTACTAGCGGGGGGGTACCAAGAGACCCAGTACTTC. Translating it yields CSARLLAGGYQETQYF.

As regards this clonotype: It is likely a read error, because the conserved phenylalanine at the end of the CDR3 is missing. V usage is TRBV3-1 and J usage is TRBJ2-1, with 7 bases lining up with TRBD1. The DNA end favors TRBJ2-7, so the J call may be wrong. CDR3 size: 15 residues. Per germline, CDR1 LGHDT and CDR2 YNNKEL (reference sequence). The DNA of the CDR3 is TGTGCCAGCAGCCCGGGACAGCCGCGATCCTACGAGCAGTACTTA. Protein product: CASSPGQPRSYEQYL.

This clonotype showed up just a few times. This chain links TRBV6-1 with TRBJ1-2; 7 bases line up with TRBD1. With V trimmed by 3 bases and J by 4 bases, 8 bases remained unmatched. From germline, CDR1 is MNHNS and CDR2 SASEGT. The CDR3 loop spans 15 amino acids. CDR3 loop: CASSDKTGPGYGYTF. CDR3 in DNA: TGTGCCAGCAGTGACAAGACAGGGCCGGGCTATGGCTACACCTTC.

The chain links TRBV6-1 to TRBJ2-5, with D perhaps assigned TRBD1 or TRBD2 (5 bases each). CDR1 is MNHNS, CDR2 SASEGT, per germline. The CDR3 sequence is 13 residues long. V was trimmed by 7 bases and J by 4 bases, leaving 13 bases between them. CDR3 DNA: TGTGCCAGCACGCGGGCTGGGGGAGAGACCCAGTACTTC. Its protein product is CASTRAGGETQYF.

This clonotype came up many times. V and J are TRBV6-2 or TRBV6-3 and TRBJ2-5; D unclear. The CDR3 loop spans 13 amino acids. Germline-derived CDR1 and CDR2 are MNHEY and SVGEGT. Trimming pared 6 bases from V and 1 base from J, leaving 9 bases between. The CDR3 nucleotides are TGTGCCAGCAGGCCGACGGCCCAAGAGACCCAGTACTTC. Amino acid sequence: CASRPTAQETQYF.

CDR3 coding DNA: TGTGCCAGCGCTACATCGTTAGGCCTCGGGGAGTACTTC. This encodes CASATSLGLGEYF. The chain couples TRBV27 to TRBJ2-5, with D possibly matching TRBD2 (5 bases). CDR3 length: 13 residues. Germline CDR1 reads MNHEY; CDR2 reads SMNVEV (reference sequence). Between the trimmed V and J ends, which lost 8 bases and 12 bases, there was a span of 22 bases.

This chain connects TRBV6-8 to TRBJ2-5; D might be TRBD2 (5 bases). V gave up 0 bases and J gave up 3 bases, with 14 bases separating them. Germline V lookup: CDR1 MNHGY, CDR2 SAAAGT. CDR3 length: 16 residues. The CDR3 bases are TGTGCCAGCAGTTACTCGCTCAGCAGGAGGAAAGAGACCCAGTACTTC. Its protein is CASSYSLSRRKETQYF.

The rearrangement uses TRBV12-3 or TRBV12-4 and TRBJ2-7; TRBD1 or TRBD2 may be the D gene (5 bases each). The CDR3 is 16 amino acids. V was cut by 6 bases and J by 0 bases, with 18 bases left in between. The CDR3 nucleotides read TGTGCCAGCAGCTCCATCTCGACCGGGACCTCCTACGAGCAGTACTTC. As protein: CASSSISTGTSYEQYF.

This sequence joins TRBV4-2 and TRBJ2-7; 7 bases match TRBD2. The V gene end was trimmed by 3 bases and the J gene end by 1 base; junction bases not matched to a gene: 6. Per germline, CDR1 LGHNA and CDR2 YNFKEQ. This CDR3 is 15 amino acids long. CDR3: CASSQLQAGSYEQYF. The CDR3 DNA is TGTGCCAGCAGCCAGCTTCAAGCGGGATCCTACGAGCAGTACTTC.

Only a few counts were recorded for this clonotype. The rearrangement joins TRBV29-1 to TRBJ2-3; D unclear. From germline, CDR1 is SQVTM and CDR2 ANQGSEA. CDR3 length: 12 amino acids. The V end lost 5 bases, the J end lost 4 bases, and 10 bases lay between the germline ends. For the CDR3, the DNA is TGCAGCGTTCTTCCGGGTGCAGATACGCAGTATTTT. Encoded protein: CSVLPGADTQYF.

The chain combines TRBV3-1 with TRBJ1-4; D is possibly TRBD1 (5 bases). The CDR3 has 14 amino acids. V shed 1 base and J shed 7 bases, with 10 bases lying between them. Germline CDR1 and CDR2: LGHDT and YNNKEL (reference sequence). Here the CDR3 DNA reads TGTGCCAGCAGCCAAGGCAGGGCAACTGAAAAACTGTTTTTT. Protein product: CASSQGRATEKLFF.

The V gene is TRBV4-3, the J gene TRBJ2-5; D gene ambiguous. Germline CDR1 reads LGHNA; CDR2 reads YSLEER. V gave up 0 bases and J gave up 4 bases, with 15 bases separating them. This CDR3 region has 16 residues. The CDR3 sequence is CASSQDLRQLSETQYF. The CDR3 DNA is TGCGCCAGCAGCCAAGATCTTCGCCAGCTGTCAGAGACCCAGTACTTC.

The rearrangement links TRBV27 to TRBJ1-2, with 9 positions matching TRBD1. The V and J ends lost 7 bases and 8 bases, in that order; junction bases with no gene match: 14. Germline CDR1 MNHEY, CDR2 SMNVEV (reference sequence). This CDR3 has 15 residues. Here the CDR3 reads CASKPTGGSRWGYTF. The CDR3 DNA is TGTGCCAGCAAACCCACAGGGGGCAGCCGTTGGGGCTACACCTTC.

Turning to this clonotype: A read error may produce the germline difference seen at one junction end. CDR3 bases: TGTGCCAGCAGTTTAAGCCTTGGCAGGGCGTATGACTACACCTTC. Its translation is CASSLSLGRAYDYTF. This chain uses TRBV27 with TRBJ1-2; a possible D gene is TRBD1 (5 bases). The CDR3 runs to 15 residues. Germline values: CDR1 MNHEY, CDR2 SMNVEV (reference sequence).

The chain carries TRBV20-1 and TRBJ2-7; D gene ambiguous. V was pared by 4 bases and J by 2 bases, with 12 bases between. This CDR3 is built from 13 residues. From germline, CDR1 is DFQATT and CDR2 SNEGSKA (reference sequence). CDR3 DNA sequence: TGCAGTGCTAAGGCGTCTTTGACCTACGAGCAGTACTTC. Translated, it gives CSAKASLTYEQYF.

The rearrangement joins TRBV7-9 to TRBJ1-1; 8 bases map to TRBD1. Germline V gene lookup returns CDR1 SEHNR and CDR2 FQNEAQ (reference sequence). The trim removed 1 base at V and 8 bases at J, leaving 3 bases unmatched. The CDR3 extends over 13 amino acids. This CDR3 is CASSLGRDREAFF. The CDR3 DNA reads as TGTGCCAGCAGCTTAGGACGGGACAGGGAAGCTTTCTTT. Full variable domain (remainder filled in from reference TRBV7-9 and TRBJ1-1): DTGVSQNPRHKITKRGQNVTFRCDPISEHNRLYWYRQTLGQGPEFLTYFQNEAQLEKSRLLSDRFSAERPKGSFSTLEIQRTEQGDSAMYLCASSLGRDREAFFGQGTRLTVV.

This clonotype was recorded only once. The V call is TRBV6-2 or TRBV6-3, the J call TRBJ2-5; TRBD1 might be the D (6 bases). The CDR3 contains 15 residues. CDR1 MNHEY and CDR2 SVGEGT come from the germline V gene. Trimming stripped 4 bases from V and 1 base from J, with 13 bases between. The CDR3 loop reads CASSSKTGIQETQYF. DNA for the CDR3: TGTGCCAGCAGTTCTAAGACAGGAATCCAAGAGACCCAGTACTTC.

The V gene is TRBV20-1, the J gene TRBJ2-1, with 8 nucleotides matching TRBD2. This CDR3 has 15 residues. CDR1 and CDR2 (germline): DFQATT, SNEGSKA (reference sequence). After removal of 6 bases from V and 4 bases from J, the junction contained 11 bases not matched to a gene. CDR3 loop: CSADVRGGLYNEQFF. For the CDR3, the DNA is TGCAGTGCCGACGTTCGGGGGGGCCTTTACAATGAGCAGTTCTTC.